The sequence of this TCR beta chain was determined in a study of Ad26.COV2.S vaccination and SARS-CoV-2 variants listed by TCRdb under 2021. Regarding the complete study: Vaccine-arm donors were drawn from COV1001, a multicentre, randomized, double-blind, placebo-controlled phase I-IIa trial of Ad26.COV2.S in healthy adults. Ad26.COV2.S was given intramuscularly at 5x10^10 or 1x10^11 viral particles, as a single shot or as two shots 56 days apart. TCRbeta repertoire sequencing served as the tool for gauging how specific and how broad the SARS-CoV-2-reactive T cell receptors were following Ad26.COV2.S vaccination. A total of roughly 30 samples were included in the TCR-sequenced set, comprising around 19 Ad26.COV2.S vaccine recipients, 5 placebo recipients and 8 SARS-CoV-2 convalescent individuals. Trial participants were randomized into five groups of five: low-dose or high-dose Ad26.COV2.S given once or twice, or placebo on both occasions. Investigators remained blinded to trial group allocation during experiments and outcome assessment.

Turning to this clone: Its antigen is still unknown. Within one base of it there is no much larger clone, and no base qualities were kept.

General study outcomes and caveats: Substantial breadth of spike-specific CD8+ and CD4+ T cell responses was reported after vaccination. Higher spike-specific TCR breadth was observed in Ad26.COV2.S recipients than in placebo recipients (P = 0.0014). The authors noted that the TCR breadth and depth analyses may have underestimated total T cell responses. The study was not powered for comparison of responses between vaccine doses or regimens. Vaccine and placebo recipients had comparable non-spike TCR breadth, which fits with the vaccine containing only spike.

In light of the paper, this sample's treatment or condition label describes: some 19 received Ad26.COV2.S at low or high dose, single or two shots; about 5 received placebo; per-sample allocation not given. For vaccine and placebo recipients, the sequenced repertoires came from samples collected on day 63 after the first injection. Cohort 1b enrolled 25 adults aged 18-55 years at a single site in Boston, USA, between 29 July and 7 August 2020. As a vaccine, Ad26.COV2.S was a replication-incompetent adenovirus type 26 vector that expressed a prefusion-stabilized SARS-CoV-2 spike protein derived from the original Wuhan strain. The immunoSEQ Assay was the method used to sequence TCRbeta CDR3 regions. After extraction, genomic DNA underwent amplification by bias-controlled multiplex PCR, followed by high-throughput sequencing. The authors' analysis ran thus. Collapsing and filtering of sequences were performed to quantify the absolute abundance of each unique TCRbeta CDR3 region. T cell fraction was estimated by normalization of TCRbeta template counts to usable DNA, with usable DNA being measured through amplification of reference genes present in all nucleated cells. Repertoire TCRs were annotated as SARS-CoV-2-specific when V gene, CDR3 amino acid sequence and J gene were exactly matched to a known reactive TCR set. MIRA supplied the reference SARS-CoV-2 TCR set, which was filtered for enrichment in COVID-19-positive ImmuneCODE repertoires so that public or cross-reactive TCRs were removed. Based on the MIRA antigens, annotated TCRs were further analysed at the level of specific ORF or position within ORF. Depth was the summed frequency of annotated unique rearrangements, while breadth was defined as annotated unique rearrangements over total unique productive rearrangements. TCR breadth was compared between groups using two-sided Wilcoxon rank-sum tests. This immuneACCESS table, as held by TCRdb, lists in-frame sequences with V and J called but not all clones. Of the missing ones, under half trace to an unresolved V gene in checked studies; the others have no known cause. V, J and clone size were drawn from that table, and D and trimming were deduced from the DNA. Present in this sample are around 450,000 clones, 89% of which were seen just once. In total, the top ten clones hold roughly 2.5% of the sample.

The receptor's source is a person between 18 and 65 years old who received the Ad26.COV2.S COVID-19 vaccine or a placebo. Sequenced here: peripheral blood, sampled in a trial of Ad26.COV2.S vaccine versus placebo.

The encoded CDR3 is CASSLDWWTQYF. At the DNA level, the sequence is TGTGCCAGCAGCTTAGACTGGTGGACCCAGTACTTC. This receptor chain uses TRBV11-3 and TRBJ2-5; confidence is insufficient to name the D gene. V is shortened by 0 bases, J by 7 bases, and the region joining them spans 6 bases. Looking up the germline V gene yields CDR1 SGHNT and CDR2 YENEEA. From cysteine to phenylalanine, the CDR3 is 12 amino acids long. Kept here is only the CDR3 DNA, which spans 36 bases and is read in frame from base 1.